This record covers a single T cell receptor beta chain. This sample is part of a study of blood T cell repertoires in COVID-19. Study background: Sites in the United States, Italy and Spain provided acute and convalescent COVID-19 samples. Sample material is recorded as cDNA or gDNA derived from T cells, B-cell-depleted T cells, or PBMCs.

Original methodology: Amplification from reference gene primers served as the basis for estimated nucleated cell counts. Profiled with immunoSEQ multiplex PCR; TCRdb holds only in-frame clones, not every one. V and J calls and clone size are as listed in that table; D and trimming were resolved from the DNA. This table holds 130,000 or so clones, roughly four fifths found once. The germline CDR1 and CDR2 sequences are LGHNA and YNFKEQ. The CDR3 is made up of 15 amino acids. With 0 bases removed from V and 3 bases from J, the gap between germline ends came to 12 bases. Sequencing was carried out using peripheral blood. The V and J genes are TRBV4-2 and TRBJ2-7; D is unclear. This receptor was taken from a human donor in a cohort sampled during active COVID-19. The CDR3 DNA follows: TGTGCCAGCAGCCAAGAGGGTAGACCGGGCTACGAGCAGTACTTC. This translates into CASSQEGRPGYEQYF.